This TCR beta chain was sequenced for a study of blood T cell repertoires in COVID-19. Study background: Samples came from the United States, Italy and Spain, spanning acute and convalescent COVID-19.

Using immunoSEQ multiplex PCR, the repertoire was profiled, and TCRdb retains in-frame clones only, with some absent. In the table there are 25,000 to 30,000 clones, over 85% of which are singletons. Sequenced material: peripheral blood. The sequence was collected from a man aged 65-85 years with active or convalescent COVID-19.

The CDR3 DNA sequence: TGTGCCAGCAGCTTATGGGGGGGTAGCGGGAGCACCGGGGAGCTGTTTTTT. Protein product: CASSLWGGSGSTGELFF. The chain combines TRBV7-6 with TRBJ2-2; 9 nucleotides match TRBD2. Germline CDR1 reads SGHVS; CDR2 reads FNYEAQ. The CDR3 contains 17 residues. Germline trimming cut 2 bases from V and 4 bases from J; bases unmatched to any gene: 8.